The 6 T cell receptor beta chains listed next were all sequenced from one sample in a study of T cell responses to AZD1222 COVID-19 vaccine. Sequencing used immunoSEQ multiplex PCR; TCRdb keeps in-frame clones, though not all of them. The profile shows under 200,000 clones, almost 95% of them singletons. The specimen comprised peripheral blood, sampled on day 0 of AZD1222 vaccination. These receptors all come from an adult in good health.

The chain is built from TRBV5-1 and TRBJ2-2; the match to TRBD2 covers 9 bases. With 0 bases clipped from V and 7 bases from J, the junction kept 10 bases outside the gene matches. Germline V gene sequence: CDR1 SGHRS, CDR2 YFSETQ. CDR3 size: 17 residues. The CDR3 region has the DNA TGCGCCAGCAGCTTGGGCCCTCTGAGAGCGGGAGGCGGGGAGCTGTTTTTT. It codes for CASSLGPLRAGGGELFF. Full variable domain (missing parts from reference TRBV5-1 and TRBJ2-2): KAGVTQTPRYLIKTRGQQVTLSCSPISGHRSVSWYQQTPGQGLQFLFEYFSETQRNKGNFPGRFSGRQFSNSRSEMNVSTLELGDSALYLCASSLGPLRAGGGELFFGEGSRLTVL.

This sequence joins TRBV4-3 and TRBJ2-3; 7 bases match TRBD2. The CDR3 spans 20 residues. CDR1 is LGHNA, CDR2 YSLEER, per germline. Losses at the gene ends were 0 bases for V and 5 bases for J; bases not matched to a gene: 20. The CDR3 nucleotides are TGCGCCAGCAGCCAAGATTGGTCGAGGAGGCGGGAGTGGTCTGAAGATACGCAGTATTTT. Protein: CASSQDWSRRREWSEDTQYF.

The chain couples TRBV24-1 to TRBJ2-7, with 8 bases lining up with TRBD1. The CDR3 runs to 14 residues. The germline gives CDR1 KGHDR, CDR2 SFDVKD. Trimming cost V 7 bases and J 3 bases; bases outside gene matches: 7. The DNA of the CDR3 is TGTGCCACCAGACAGACAGGGGACTTCTACGAGCAGTACTTC. It translates to CATRQTGDFYEQYF.

This chain joins TRBV6-5 and TRBJ1-1; D gene ambiguous. Between the trimmed V and J ends, which lost 7 bases and 1 base, there was a span of 13 bases. Germline lookup yields CDR1 MNHEY and CDR2 SVGAGI. This CDR3 comprises 14 residues. The CDR3 sequence is CASIGQIKNTEAFF. In nucleotides, the CDR3 is TGTGCCAGCATAGGGCAGATCAAGAACACTGAAGCTTTCTTT.

The chain couples TRBV7-2 to TRBJ2-3; D is perhaps TRBD2 (5 bases). V dropped 11 bases and J dropped 1 base, with 13 bases sitting between them. The V gene's germline CDR1 is SGHTA and CDR2 FQGNSA. CDR3 length: 13 residues. The CDR3 sequence is CAGRGLGTDTQYF. The CDR3 bases are TGTGCCGGACGGGGTCTCGGCACAGATACGCAGTATTTT. The full variable domain, in which reference TRBV7-2 and TRBJ2-3 provide the parts outside the CDR3, is GAGVSQSPSNKVTEKGKDVELRCDPISGHTALYWYRQSLGQGLEFLIYFQGNSAPDKSGLPSDRFSAERTGGSVSTLTIQRTQQEDSAVYLCAGRGLGTDTQYFGPGTRLTVL.

The CDR3 DNA follows: TGTGCCAGCATTACACAATGGAGGGCTTTCTTT. Its protein is CASITQWRAFF. This chain connects TRBV12-3 or TRBV12-4 to TRBJ1-1; no reliable D call. This CDR3 comprises 11 residues. The V end lost 7 bases, the J end lost 11 bases, and 14 bases lay between the germline ends.